Following are 21 T cell receptor beta chains from one sample sequenced in a study of sequential checkpoint blockade in melanoma. The sample's treatment: randomized to nivolumab then ipilimumab (arm A) or the reverse (arm B). Clones were sequenced by immunoSEQ multiplex PCR, and TCRdb holds only the in-frame ones, with some missing. This sample has over 15,000 clones, with 80% found just once. Sequenced material: CD8+ T cells sorted from blood (inferred from file names), taken from a patient given nivolumab and ipilimumab in sequence. Source of these receptors: a human donor with melanoma.

The chain links TRBV29-1 to TRBJ1-2; TRBD1 is a possible D gene (6 bases). The CDR3 spans 13 residues. Germline V gives CDR1 SQVTM, CDR2 ANQGSEA. Between the trimmed V and J ends, which lost 4 bases and 6 bases, there was a span of 15 bases. CDR3 nucleotides: TGCAGCGTTGCTAATGGGGGCGCGGATGGCTACACCTTC. Amino acids: CSVANGGADGYTF.

The V call is TRBV27, the J call TRBJ1-1; no clear D. This CDR3 is built from 13 residues. V lost 6 bases and J lost 1, with 9 bases in between. Germline V gene lookup returns CDR1 MNHEY and CDR2 SMNVEV (reference sequence). Here the CDR3 DNA reads TGTGCCAGCAGCTATACAGCGAACACTGAAGCTTTCTTT. As protein: CASSYTANTEAFF.

The chain recombines TRBV7-6 with TRBJ2-7; 16 bases map to TRBD2. The CDR3 is 17 residues long. Looked up from germline, CDR1 is SGHVS and CDR2 is FNYEAQ. Unmatched junction bases numbered 11, after V lost 5 bases and J lost 7 bases. CDR3 coding DNA: TGTGCCAGCAGCCATCCGGGACTAGCGGGAGGGCCGGAAGAGCAGTACTTC. Its protein is CASSHPGLAGGPEEQYF.

Only a few counts were recorded for this clone. V usage is TRBV27 and J usage is TRBJ1-2; D not certain. Germline loops: CDR1 MNHEY, CDR2 SMNVEV (reference sequence). The CDR3 sequence is 15 residues long. Trimming took 8 bases from V and 7 from J, leaving 23 bases between them. CDR3 bases: TGTGCCAGCCGGGAGGTTGGGGTGGGGTCGGGTGGCTACACCTTC. This sequence encodes CASREVGVGSGGYTF.

CDR3 loop: CASSQVRTENTEAFF. CDR3 nucleotide sequence: TGCGCCAGCAGCCAAGTAAGGACTGAGAACACTGAAGCTTTCTTT. V gene TRBV4-1 combines with J gene TRBJ1-1; D call uncertain. V was cut by 1 base and J by 1 base, with 10 bases left in between. The V gene's germline CDR1 is MGHRA and CDR2 YSYEKL. CDR3 length: 15 residues.

This clone appeared a single time. This chain connects TRBV19 to TRBJ1-5, with 7 positions matching TRBD1. Germline lookup yields CDR1 LNHDA and CDR2 SQIVND (reference sequence). V lost 9 bases to trimming and J lost 1 base; unmatched junction nucleotides: 6. The CDR3 covers 14 residues. The CDR3: CASPQGESNQPQHF. The CDR3 DNA sequence: TGTGCCAGCCCTCAGGGGGAAAGCAATCAGCCCCAGCATTTT.

V and J are TRBV4-1 and TRBJ2-7; unclear D gene. Trimming took off 0 bases at V and 5 bases at J, with 5 bases between the two ends. The germline CDR1 and CDR2 sequences are MGHRA and YSYEKL. This CDR3 region has 12 residues. CDR3 in DNA: TGCGCCAGCAGCCAAGATACGGACGAGCAGTACTTC. This translates into CASSQDTDEQYF.

J is TRBJ2-6 and V is TRBV4-3, with a tentative D call TRBD2 (5 bases). Looked up from germline, CDR1 is LGHNA and CDR2 is YSLEER. The ends were cut back, 0 bases at V and 2 bases at J, with 8 bases in the middle. This CDR3 region has 16 residues. CDR3 residues: CASSQESGTGANVLTF. Written as DNA, the CDR3 is TGCGCCAGCAGCCAAGAATCCGGGACTGGGGCCAACGTCCTGACTTTC.

J is TRBJ1-4 and V is TRBV14, with TRBD1 identical over 8 bases. V was clipped by 3 bases and J by 6 bases; unmatched bases: 6. There are 15 residues in the CDR3. Germline CDR1 and CDR2: SGHDN and FVKESK. The CDR3 DNA follows: TGTGCCAGCAGCCACATGACAGGGGCGTATGAAAAACTGTTTTTT. This sequence encodes CASSHMTGAYEKLFF.

CDR3 nucleotides: TGTGCCAGCAGTGCTGTCTCCTATGGCTACACCTTC. It is translated as CASSAVSYGYTF. The chain employs TRBV6-1 and TRBJ1-2; D is uncertain. The V end lost 4 bases, the J end lost 4 bases, and 7 bases lay between the germline ends. Germline V gene sequence: CDR1 MNHNS, CDR2 SASEGT. The CDR3 runs 12 residues.

V gene TRBV7-9 combines with J gene TRBJ1-2; 8 positions agree with TRBD1. J lost 8 bases, V lost 5 bases, and 16 bases had no gene match. The CDR3 length is 16 residues. Per germline, CDR1 SEHNR and CDR2 FQNEAQ (reference sequence). The CDR3 nucleotides are TGTGCCAGCAGCCCCTATTCGGACAGGGTAGTTGAAGGCTACACCTTC. It encodes CASSPYSDRVVEGYTF.

This chain joins TRBV11-2 and TRBJ2-7; D possibly corresponds to TRBD1 (6 bases). Trimming took 5 bases from V and 2 from J, leaving 13 bases between them. Germline CDR1 reads SGHAT; CDR2 reads FQNNGV. The CDR3 totals 14 residues. This CDR3 is CASSPDGQPYEQYF. The CDR3 bases are TGTGCCAGCAGCCCAGACGGACAGCCCTACGAGCAGTACTTC.

This chain links TRBV5-1 with TRBJ2-7; 10 nucleotides line up with TRBD2. The CDR3 loop spans 16 amino acids. Germline CDR1 SGHRS, CDR2 YFSETQ. J was trimmed by 2 bases and V by 3 bases; bases with no gene match: 8. The CDR3 DNA is TGCGCCAGCAGCTCCAGACTCGGACTAGCGGCCTACGAGCAGTACTTC. Its translation: CASSSRLGLAAYEQYF.

This clone has only one observation. This chain joins TRBV19 and TRBJ2-7; 9 positions agree with TRBD2. This CDR3 spans 14 amino acids. V shed 1 base, J shed 5 bases, and the junction held 3 bases outside the gene matches. Germline lookup yields CDR1 LNHDA and CDR2 SQIVND (reference sequence). In DNA form, the CDR3 reads TGTGCCAGTAGTATAGCTAGCGGGATCAACGAGCAGTACTTC. Encoded protein: CASSIASGINEQYF.

The V gene is TRBV9, the J gene TRBJ1-1, with 9 nucleotides matching TRBD1. Per the germline V gene, CDR1 is SGDLS and CDR2 is YYNGEE. J gave up 1 base and V 0 bases, and 1 base lay outside the gene matches. CDR3 length: 15 amino acids. CDR3: CASSVGTGANTEAFF. In DNA, the CDR3 is TGTGCCAGCAGCGTAGGGACAGGGGCGAACACTGAAGCTTTCTTT.

The rearrangement uses TRBV4-2 and TRBJ1-3; D is possibly TRBD1 (5 bases). V gave up 3 bases and J gave up 1 base, with 16 bases separating them. Germline V CDR1 and CDR2: LGHNA, YNFKEQ. This CDR3 contains 17 residues. CDR3 sequence reads: CASSHPDSGYSGNTIYF. The CDR3 region has the DNA TGTGCCAGCAGCCATCCTGACAGTGGTTATTCTGGAAACACCATATATTTT.

V gene TRBV29-1 combines with J gene TRBJ1-1; perhaps TRBD1 as D (5 bases). Germline values: CDR1 SQVTM, CDR2 ANQGSEA. V dropped 5 bases and J dropped 2 bases, with 15 bases sitting between them. The CDR3 totals 14 residues. This CDR3 is CSVYPRGTNTEAFF. CDR3 nucleotide sequence: TGCAGCGTTTATCCCCGCGGGACCAACACTGAAGCTTTCTTT. Filled out from reference TRBV29-1 and TRBJ1-1, the complete variable domain reads SAVISQKPSRDICQRGTSLTIQCQVDSQVTMMFWYRQQPGQSLTLIATANQGSEATYESGFVIDKFPISRPNLTFSTLTVSNMSPEDSSIYLCSVYPRGTNTEAFFGQGTRLTVV.

The rearrangement uses TRBV14 and TRBJ2-3, with D unclear. CDR1 and CDR2 from the germline V gene are SGHDN and FVKESK. CDR3 size: 15 residues. Trimming shortened V by 2 bases and J by 4 bases, and 13 bases separated the two germline ends. The chain's CDR3 is CASSQLVMGADTQYF. CDR3 DNA sequence: TGTGCCAGCAGCCAACTCGTGATGGGCGCAGATACGCAGTATTTT.

V gene TRBV7-2 combines with J gene TRBJ2-7, with 9 bases matching TRBD1. Germline CDR1 and CDR2: SGHTA and FQGNSA. The CDR3 length is 13 residues. V lost 5 bases and J lost 4; bases outside the gene matches: 3. CDR3 sequence: CASSKGTGYEQYF. The CDR3 DNA reads as TGTGCCAGCAGCAAGGGGACAGGGTACGAGCAGTACTTC.

For the CDR3, the DNA is TGTGCCAGCAGTCCAGGACTAGCGGCTTACGAGCAGTACTTC. Translated: CASSPGLAAYEQYF. The chain employs TRBV27 and TRBJ2-7; 10 bases line up with TRBD2. The CDR3 sequence is 14 residues long. Trimming removed 5 bases from V and 4 bases from J; junction bases left unmatched: 5. Germline CDR1 reads MNHEY; CDR2 reads SMNVEV (reference sequence).

The chain is built from TRBV19 and TRBJ2-7; 9 positions match TRBD1. V lost 10 bases to trimming and J lost 4 bases; unmatched junction nucleotides: 8. The germline CDR1 and CDR2 sequences are LNHDA and SQIVND (reference sequence). This CDR3 is built from 13 residues. The CDR3 nucleotides are TGTGCCACCAAAGACAGGGGGGATTACGAGCAGTACTTC. Protein: CATKDRGDYEQYF.